Each of the 24 T cell receptor beta chains below was sequenced from the same sample in a study of cytomegalovirus exposure and HLA in healthy donors. PCR amplification relied on 60 Vbeta primers (plus 13 Jbeta primers). Method: immunoSEQ multiplex PCR; TCRdb's copy keeps in-frame clones and lacks some. The sample consists of tens of thousands of clones, around 77% of them appearing once. The sample consisted of PBMCs. All receptors come from a man aged 25-40 years in good health and CMV-seronegative.

This chain uses TRBV5-3 with TRBJ1-1, with D unresolved. TRBV5-3 is assigned to the ORF class and has an uncertain function. The CDR3 is made up of 14 amino acids. Trimming cost V 4 bases and J 1 base, with 11 bases left between them. CDR3 residues: CARSPGGKNTEAFF. The CDR3 nucleotides read TGTGCCAGAAGCCCCGGCGGCAAGAACACTGAAGCTTTCTTT.

The J gene is TRBJ1-2, the V gene TRBV16; D remains unclear. V lost 0 bases and J 4 bases, leaving 15 bases between the germline ends. The CDR3 runs 16 residues. From germline, CDR1 is KGHSY and CDR2 FQNENV. Written as DNA, the CDR3 is TGTGCCAGCAGCCAATCGAACCCGATGGAGCCCTATGGCTACACCTTC. It codes for CASSQSNPMEPYGYTF. The full variable domain, completed using reference TRBV16 and TRBJ1-2, is GEEVAQTPKHLVRGEGQKAKLYCAPIKGHSYVFWYQQVLKNEFKFLISFQNENVFDETGMPKERFSAKCLPNSPCSLEIQATKLEDSAVYFCASSQSNPMEPYGYTFGSGTRLTVV.

The CDR3, as DNA: TGTGCCAGCAGCTCTAGGGGGTCCGGGGAGCTGTTTTTT. Its translation: CASSSRGSGELFF. V is TRBV13 and J is TRBJ2-2; D might be TRBD1 (6 bases). Germline assignment: CDR1 PRHDT and CDR2 FYEKMQ (reference sequence). The CDR3 runs 13 residues. The V end was cut by 4 bases, the J end by 6 bases, with 9 bases between.

The chain combines TRBV7-3 with TRBJ1-2, with D possibly being TRBD1 (5 bases). The V gene's germline CDR1 is SGHTA and CDR2 FQGTGA. V shed 5 bases and J shed 7 bases, with 20 bases lying between them. This CDR3 spans 15 amino acids. As DNA, the CDR3 is TGTGCCAGCAGCCAGACAATTGGCAGGGCTGCTGGCTACACCTTC. Translating it yields CASSQTIGRAAGYTF.

The chain uses TRBV25-1 and TRBJ1-2; the D is unclear. V was shortened by 4 bases and J by 4 bases, with 13 bases between the two germline ends. This CDR3 is built from 14 residues. Germline V lookup: CDR1 MGHDK, CDR2 SYGVNS. Written as DNA, the CDR3 is TGTGCCAGCAGTGTCTCGGAGGGAACCTATGGCTACACCTTC. Its translation: CASSVSEGTYGYTF.

This chain joins TRBV7-9 and TRBJ2-3; TRBD1 might be the D (5 bases). CDR1 SEHNR and CDR2 FQNEAQ come from the germline V gene (reference sequence). The CDR3 runs to 14 residues. The V gene lost 4 bases and the J gene lost 2 bases, with 10 bases spanning the gap. The CDR3 is CASSSSDTTDTQYF. CDR3 coding DNA: TGTGCCAGCAGCTCATCGGACACCACAGATACGCAGTATTTT.

CDR3 coding DNA: TGTGCCAGCAGCCAGCGTAATGGCGCGGGAGGTACCTCCTACGAGCAGTACGTC. Translated: CASSQRNGAGGTSYEQYV. J is TRBJ2-7 and V is TRBV14; 8 nucleotides agree with TRBD2. The CDR3 length is 18 residues. The V gene end was trimmed by 3 bases and the J gene end by 0 bases; junction bases not matched to a gene: 13. Germline V lookup: CDR1 SGHDN, CDR2 FVKESK.

V usage is TRBV5-1 and J usage is TRBJ1-2; maybe TRBD1 (6 bases). V was clipped by 0 bases and J by 3 bases, with 18 bases between them. CDR1 is SGHRS and CDR2 is YFSETQ in the germline V gene. The CDR3 sequence is 17 residues long. This CDR3 is CASSLGRGQGMDYGYTF. The CDR3 DNA reads TGCGCCAGCAGCTTGGGTCGTGGGCAGGGGATGGACTATGGCTACACCTTC.

As to this clone: This sample also contains other DNA sequences that code for the same CDR3. The rearrangement links TRBV5-4 to TRBJ2-3, with TRBD2 matching over 12 bases. V dropped 0 bases and J dropped 7; count of bases not matched to a gene: 3. The length of the CDR3 is 15 residues. Germline loops: CDR1 SGHNT, CDR2 YYREEE (reference sequence). The chain's CDR3 is CASSLETSGSYTQYF. In DNA, the CDR3 is TGTGCCAGCAGCTTGGAGACTAGCGGGAGTTATACGCAGTATTTT.

This chain links TRBV15 with TRBJ2-7, with 8 bases fitting TRBD2. The CDR3 is 14 amino acids. The trim removed 2 bases at V and 5 bases at J, leaving 5 bases unmatched. Germline V gene lookup returns CDR1 LNHNV and CDR2 YYDKDF (reference sequence). The DNA for the CDR3 is TGTGCCACCAGCAGACATGGACTAGCCCACGAGCAGTACGTC. This codes for CATSRHGLAHEQYV.

The gene calls are TRBV5-4 and TRBJ1-1; D is unresolved. Trimming pared 6 bases from V and 0 bases from J, leaving 15 bases between. CDR1 is SGHNT, CDR2 YYREEE, per germline (reference sequence). This CDR3 comprises 15 residues. This CDR3 is CASNVLASMNTEAFF. In DNA, the CDR3 is TGTGCCAGCAACGTTTTAGCGTCCATGAACACTGAAGCTTTCTTT.

The CDR3 loop is CASSAGQGNSPLHF. CDR3 in DNA: TGTGCCAGCAGCGCAGGACAGGGGAATTCACCCCTCCACTTT. This sequence joins TRBV11-1 and TRBJ1-6, with 9 bases that match TRBD1. The CDR3 totals 14 residues. The germline gives CDR1 SGHAT, CDR2 FQDESV (reference sequence). V shed 5 bases, J shed 7 bases, and the junction held 3 bases outside the gene matches.

This chain links TRBV29-1 with TRBJ2-2, with D possibly TRBD2 on 5 matching bases. Germline V gene data show CDR1 as SQVTM and CDR2 as ANQGSEA. The V end was cut by 6 bases, the J end by 2 bases, with 13 bases between. The CDR3 spans 14 residues. The CDR3 region has the DNA TGCAGCGTCCTTGGACGGGAAAACACCGGGGAGCTGTTTTTT. Its translation is CSVLGRENTGELFF.

The chain couples TRBV7-9 to TRBJ2-3; TRBD2 agrees at 8 bases. Unmatched junction bases numbered 4, after V lost 2 bases and J lost 0 bases. Germline V gene data show CDR1 as SEHNR and CDR2 as FQNEAQ (reference sequence). The CDR3 consists of 16 residues. Here the CDR3 DNA reads TGTGCCAGCAGCTTACGGCGGGGGGCAAGCACAGATACGCAGTATTTT. This gives the protein CASSLRRGASTDTQYF.

This clone has just a few counts. V is TRBV6-5 and J is TRBJ1-1, with D tentatively TRBD1 (6 bases). This CDR3 region has 14 residues. Germline CDR1 is MNHEY and CDR2 is SVGAGI. Between the trimmed V and J ends, which lost 5 bases and 0 bases, there was a span of 10 bases. CDR3 sequence: CASSPRTVNTEAFF. CDR3 DNA sequence: TGTGCCAGCAGTCCCAGGACAGTGAACACTGAAGCTTTCTTT.

This chain uses TRBV7-9 with TRBJ2-3; 15 nucleotides align to TRBD2. V trimming: 5 bases; J trimming: 7 bases; junction bases outside the gene matches: 16. Germline lookup yields CDR1 SEHNR and CDR2 FQNEAQ (reference sequence). The CDR3 totals 19 residues. The CDR3 region is CASSRRSGTSGGRAYTQYF. The CDR3 nucleotides are TGTGCCAGCAGCCGACGCTCCGGGACTAGCGGGGGGCGAGCGTATACGCAGTATTTT.

The gene calls are TRBV6-5 and TRBJ2-5, with 7 positions matching TRBD2. The CDR3 length is 14 residues. The junction had 13 bases not matched to a gene; V was cut back by 2 bases and J by 13 bases. The V gene's germline CDR1 is MNHEY and CDR2 SVGAGI. The CDR3 DNA reads as TGTGCCAGCAGTTACCGCCAGGGAGGGAGTCCCCTGTACTTC. Protein: CASSYRQGGSPLYF.

The CDR3 protein is CASSEWGQGAGTEAFF. The DNA of the CDR3 is TGTGCCAGCAGTGAATGGGGACAGGGGGCGGGCACTGAAGCTTTCTTT. The chain combines TRBV25-1 with TRBJ1-1, with 12 bases aligning to TRBD1. CDR3 length equals 16 residues. Per germline, CDR1 MGHDK and CDR2 SYGVNS. The ends lost 1 base at V and 4 bases at J; junction bases unmatched: 4.

This clone was recorded a few times. The V call is TRBV4-1, the J call TRBJ2-7; possible D gene TRBD2, 6 bases. V lost 3 bases and J lost 4, with 10 bases in between. Germline V CDR1 and CDR2: MGHRA, YSYEKL. The CDR3 loop spans 13 amino acids. CDR3 protein: CASSHLGTYEQYF. The CDR3 DNA sequence: TGCGCCAGCAGCCACTTAGGGACTTACGAGCAGTACTTC.

CDR3 protein: CAISDRDRGRGGLYGYTF. The DNA for the CDR3 is TGTGCCATCAGTGACCGGGACAGGGGGCGCGGGGGGCTCTATGGCTACACCTTC. The chain combines TRBV10-3 with TRBJ1-2; 12 bases are shared with TRBD1. The CDR3 is 18 amino acids. V shed 3 bases, J shed 4 bases, and the junction held 12 bases outside the gene matches. The germline gives CDR1 ENHRY, CDR2 SYGVKD.

The rearrangement joins TRBV27 to TRBJ1-1, with 7 positions matching TRBD1. CDR3 length: 14 residues. Germline values: CDR1 MNHEY, CDR2 SMNVEV (reference sequence). The V segment lost 5 bases and the J segment 3 bases; nucleotides outside the gene matches: 6. CDR3 amino acids: CASSLTGKDTEAFF. The CDR3 DNA sequence: TGTGCCAGCAGTCTGACAGGGAAGGACACTGAAGCTTTCTTT.

This chain uses TRBV10-3 with TRBJ2-2; 8 bases line up with TRBD1. The CDR3 covers 14 residues. V dropped 9 bases and J dropped 3; count of bases not matched to a gene: 6. Per germline, CDR1 ENHRY and CDR2 SYGVKD. In DNA, the CDR3 is TGTGCCATAAGACAGGGGTTGGACACCGGGGAGCTGTTTTTT. This sequence encodes CAIRQGLDTGELFF.

The chain has TRBV29-1 and TRBJ2-3; the D is unclear. This CDR3 contains 13 residues. Germline V lookup: CDR1 SQVTM, CDR2 ANQGSEA. Trimming left V 6 bases short and J 0 bases short, with 10 bases between. As DNA, the CDR3 is TGCAGCGTCGTCCTGTTTAGCACAGATACGCAGTATTTT. It yields the protein CSVVLFSTDTQYF.

The chain joins TRBV9 to TRBJ2-7, with 7 bases fitting TRBD1. Germline V lookup: CDR1 SGDLS, CDR2 YYNGEE. This CDR3 spans 14 amino acids. The V segment lost 3 bases and the J segment 5 bases; nucleotides outside the gene matches: 8. This CDR3 reads CASSASGTANEQYF. CDR3 DNA: TGTGCCAGCAGCGCCTCCGGGACAGCTAACGAGCAGTACTTC.